The 16 T cell receptor beta chains given below trace back to one sample, sequenced in a study of T cell responses to AZD1222 COVID-19 vaccine (dated by TCRdb to the early 2020s). The time point tag for this specimen amounts to: about 28 days (+/-7) after the second vaccine dose. The method behind the library was the immunoSEQ multiplex PCR assay. Not all clones reach the TCRdb copy of this immuneACCESS table, which keeps in-frame sequences only. Checked studies attribute under half of the gap to unresolved V genes and leave the rest unexplained. In all, the sample holds 140,000 or so clones, and about nine tenths of those were seen once. The ten largest make up less than 2% of the sample. The sample here was peripheral blood, taken 28 days after the second AZD1222 dose. Receptors were obtained from an adult who received the AZD1222 COVID-19 vaccine.

The chain couples TRBV6-6 to TRBJ2-7; 10 bases line up with TRBD2. The CDR3 extends over 15 amino acids. Trimming cost V 5 bases and J 0 bases; bases outside gene matches: 4. The germline V gene encodes CDR1 MNHNY and CDR2 SVGAGI (reference sequence). CDR3 in DNA: TGTGCCAGCAGTAAAAAGCGGGAGGGCTCCTACGAGCAGTACTTC. Amino acid sequence: CASSKKREGSYEQYF.

This chain connects TRBV18 to TRBJ1-1; TRBD1 might be the D (6 bases). This CDR3 has 15 amino acids. With 6 bases removed from V and 3 bases from J, the gap between germline ends came to 17 bases. From germline, CDR1 is KGHSH and CDR2 LQKENI. CDR3 amino acids: CASSPRVGGDTEAFF. In nucleotides, the CDR3 is TGTGCCAGCTCTCCCCGGGTAGGGGGGGACACTGAAGCTTTCTTT.

The gene calls are TRBV12-5 and TRBJ1-2; D is unresolved. The CDR3 is 17 residues long. Germline loops: CDR1 LGHNT, CDR2 FRNRAP. The V and J ends lost 4 bases and 3 bases respectively, with 21 bases between them. The CDR3 DNA is TGTGCTAGTGGTTCCCCTCCCGGACGGACTCTAGACTATGGCTACACCTTC. Translating gives CASGSPPGRTLDYGYTF.

The CDR3 DNA reads TGTGCCACCCGGACAGGGGCTTTTATGAACACTGAAGCTTTCTTT. Protein sequence: CATRTGAFMNTEAFF. This chain joins TRBV6-5 and TRBJ1-1; 9 bases align to TRBD1. With V trimmed by 10 bases and J by 0 bases, 9 bases remained unmatched. The germline CDR1 and CDR2 sequences are MNHEY and SVGAGI. The CDR3 has 15 residues.

This clone was counted only a few times. V usage is TRBV12-5 and J usage is TRBJ2-7, with a possible D match to TRBD1 (6 bases). V lost 5 bases, J lost 4 bases, and 15 bases lay in between. Germline-derived CDR1 and CDR2 are LGHNT and FRNRAP. The length of the CDR3 is 14 residues. The DNA for the CDR3 is TGTGCTAGTGGTCCCCCAGGGGCACTGTACGAGCAGTACTTC. Translating it yields CASGPPGALYEQYF.

The V gene is TRBV25-1, the J gene TRBJ2-5, with D maybe TRBD1 (5 bases). Between the trimmed V and J ends, which lost 8 bases and 5 bases, there was a span of 12 bases. The V gene's germline CDR1 is MGHDK and CDR2 SYGVNS. There are 12 residues in the CDR3. CDR3 in DNA: TGTGCCAGCGGCAGGGTCCAGGAGACCCAGTACTTC. Its protein is CASGRVQETQYF.

J is TRBJ2-7 and V is TRBV7-2; 15 nucleotides line up with TRBD2. The CDR3 has 17 amino acids. Germline CDR1 and CDR2: SGHTA and FQGNSA. With 5 bases clipped from V and 0 bases from J, the junction kept 5 bases outside the gene matches. The CDR3 coding sequence is TGTGCCAGCAGCCCCGGGACTAGCGGGAGGAGCTCCTACGAGCAGTACTTC. It specifies CASSPGTSGRSSYEQYF.

The chain recombines TRBV3-1 (or the pseudogene TRBV3-2) with TRBJ1-1; D is unresolved. The CDR3 sequence is 14 residues long. The V gene lost 3 bases and the J gene lost 10 bases, with 18 bases spanning the gap. The germline gives CDR1 LGHDT, CDR2 YNNKEL (reference sequence). This CDR3 reads CASSHPGLPTGAFF. The DNA for the CDR3 is TGTGCCAGCAGCCATCCCGGGCTCCCCACGGGAGCTTTCTTT.

J is TRBJ2-2 and V is TRBV4-1; tentative D call: TRBD1 (6 bases). The CDR3 spans 15 residues. V was clipped by 2 bases and J by 13 bases, with 20 bases between them. Per the germline V gene, CDR1 is MGHRA and CDR2 is YSYEKL. CDR3 sequence (DNA): TGCGCCAGCAGCCAATCGGGTCAGGGGCCGCCTCGGCTGTTTTTT. The encoded protein is CASSQSGQGPPRLFF.

J is TRBJ2-7 and V is TRBV12-3 or TRBV12-4; 10 bases match TRBD1. There are 12 residues in the CDR3. V gave up 6 bases and J gave up 6 bases; unmatched junction bases: 2. The CDR3 coding sequence is TGTGCCAGCAGGGGACAGGGGAGCGAGCAGTACTTC. Protein: CASRGQGSEQYF.

The V call is TRBV10-1, the J call TRBJ2-7, with 9 bases fitting TRBD1. The CDR3 has 15 amino acids. Germline CDR1 WNHNN, CDR2 SYGVQD (reference sequence). V shed 2 bases, J shed 7 bases, and the junction held 9 bases outside the gene matches. The chain's CDR3 is CASSEPHRQGDEQYF. CDR3 nucleotide sequence: TGCGCCAGCAGTGAGCCCCATCGACAGGGGGATGAGCAGTACTTC.

This clone was seen a handful of times. The chain recombines TRBV29-1 with TRBJ2-1; TRBD2 matches 14 bases. The CDR3 has 17 amino acids. V gave up 7 bases and J gave up 1 base; unmatched junction bases: 9. The germline V gene has CDR1 SQVTM and CDR2 ANQGSEA. The CDR3 region has the DNA TGCAGCGGGAAGACTAGCGGGAGGGCGGTTTCCTACAATGAGCAGTTCTTC. Translating gives CSGKTSGRAVSYNEQFF.

This clone was seen more than once but under ten times. This chain joins TRBV7-8 and TRBJ2-7, with D unclear. Trimming shortened V by 0 bases and J by 3 bases, and 9 bases separated the two germline ends. Germline loops: CDR1 SGHVS, CDR2 FQNEAQ. The CDR3 runs 14 residues. CDR3 residues: CASSLAGRHYEQYF. CDR3 bases: TGTGCCAGCAGCTTAGCCGGAAGACACTACGAGCAGTACTTC.

V gene TRBV7-2 combines with J gene TRBJ2-1; 9 bases align to TRBD2. The CDR3 contains 15 residues. J lost 7 bases, V lost 1 base, and 5 bases had no gene match. Germline V lookup: CDR1 SGHTA, CDR2 FQGNSA. CDR3 sequence reads: CASSLELAGRNEQFF. The CDR3, as DNA: TGTGCCAGCAGCTTAGAACTAGCGGGCCGGAATGAGCAGTTCTTC.

The gene calls are TRBV7-2 and TRBJ1-5, with 7 nucleotides matching TRBD1. After removal of 3 bases from V and 5 bases from J, the junction contained 4 bases not matched to a gene. Germline CDR1 is SGHTA and CDR2 is FQGNSA. This CDR3 is 14 amino acids long. Here the CDR3 reads CASSLTTGYQPQHF. The CDR3 DNA is TGTGCCAGCAGCTTGACGACAGGGTATCAGCCCCAGCATTTT.

Here the CDR3 DNA reads TGTGCCAGCAGCTTTAGAGGGGCCAACCTCAGGGGCTACACCTTC. It yields the protein CASSFRGANLRGYTF. The chain joins TRBV5-6 to TRBJ1-2, with TRBD1 as a possible D gene (5 bases). V was shortened by 2 bases and J by 8 bases, with 19 bases between the two germline ends. Germline CDR1 SGHDT, CDR2 YYEEEE. This CDR3 is 15 amino acids long.